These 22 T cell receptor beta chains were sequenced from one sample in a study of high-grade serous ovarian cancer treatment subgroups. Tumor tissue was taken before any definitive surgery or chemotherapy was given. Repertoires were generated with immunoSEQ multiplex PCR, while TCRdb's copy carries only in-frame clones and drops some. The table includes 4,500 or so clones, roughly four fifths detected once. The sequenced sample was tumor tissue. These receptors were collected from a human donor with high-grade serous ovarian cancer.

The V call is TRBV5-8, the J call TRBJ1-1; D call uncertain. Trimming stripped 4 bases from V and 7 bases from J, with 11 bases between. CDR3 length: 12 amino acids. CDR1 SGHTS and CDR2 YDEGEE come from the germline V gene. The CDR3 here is CASSTADGEAFF. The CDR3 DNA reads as TGTGCCAGCAGCACGGCGGACGGTGAAGCTTTCTTT.

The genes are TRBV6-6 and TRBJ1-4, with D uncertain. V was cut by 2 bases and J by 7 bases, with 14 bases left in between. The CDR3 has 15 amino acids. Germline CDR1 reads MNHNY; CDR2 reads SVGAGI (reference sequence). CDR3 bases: TGTGCCAGCAGTTACCCCGCGGGCTTTGGTGAAAAACTGTTTTTT. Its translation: CASSYPAGFGEKLFF.

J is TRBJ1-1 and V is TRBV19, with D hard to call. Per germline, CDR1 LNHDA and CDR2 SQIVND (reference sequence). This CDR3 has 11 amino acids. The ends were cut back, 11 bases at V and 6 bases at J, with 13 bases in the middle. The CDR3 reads CAVDMGAEAFF. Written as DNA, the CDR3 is TGTGCCGTGGATATGGGCGCTGAAGCTTTCTTT.

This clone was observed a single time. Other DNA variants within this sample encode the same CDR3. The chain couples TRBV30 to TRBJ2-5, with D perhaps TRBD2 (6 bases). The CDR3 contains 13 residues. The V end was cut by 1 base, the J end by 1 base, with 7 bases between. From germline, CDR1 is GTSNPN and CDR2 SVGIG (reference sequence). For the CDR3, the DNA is TGTGCCTGGAGTGGGGGGGTCCAAGAGACCCAGTACTTC. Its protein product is CAWSGGVQETQYF.

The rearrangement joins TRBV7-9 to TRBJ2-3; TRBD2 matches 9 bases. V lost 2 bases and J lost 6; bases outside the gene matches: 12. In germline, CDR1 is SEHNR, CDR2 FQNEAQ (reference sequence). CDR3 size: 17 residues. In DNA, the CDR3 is TGTGCCAGCAGCTTACTGGCGGGGGGGCCGGTCGGGGATACGCAGTATTTT. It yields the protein CASSLLAGGPVGDTQYF.

CDR3 coding DNA: TGCGCCAGCAGCCAAGATAGTCCTAGCGGGAGCTCCTACGAGCAGTACTTC. Translating it yields CASSQDSPSGSSYEQYF. V and J are TRBV4-3 and TRBJ2-7; 10 bases map to TRBD2. This CDR3 spans 17 amino acids. The V gene end was trimmed by 0 bases and the J gene end by 0 bases; junction bases not matched to a gene: 5. Germline V CDR1 and CDR2: LGHNA, YSLEER.

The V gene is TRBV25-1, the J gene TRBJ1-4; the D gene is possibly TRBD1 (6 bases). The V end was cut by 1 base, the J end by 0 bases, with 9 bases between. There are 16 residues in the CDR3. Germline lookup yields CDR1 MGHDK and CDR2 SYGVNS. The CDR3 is CASSELKGATNEKLFF. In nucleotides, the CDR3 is TGTGCCAGCAGTGAATTAAAGGGGGCAACTAATGAAAAACTGTTTTTT.

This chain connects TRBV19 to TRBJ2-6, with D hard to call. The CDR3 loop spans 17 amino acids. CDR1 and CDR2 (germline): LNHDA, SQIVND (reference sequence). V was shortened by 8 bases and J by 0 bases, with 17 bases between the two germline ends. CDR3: CASFGLWRSSGANVLTF. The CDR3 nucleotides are TGTGCCAGTTTTGGCCTTTGGCGGAGCTCTGGGGCCAACGTCCTGACTTTC.

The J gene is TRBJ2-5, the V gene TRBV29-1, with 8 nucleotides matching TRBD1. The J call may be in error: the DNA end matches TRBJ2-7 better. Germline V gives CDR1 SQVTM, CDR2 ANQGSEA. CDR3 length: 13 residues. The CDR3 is CSVQPDRGGEQYF. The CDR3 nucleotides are TGCAGCGTTCAACCCGACAGGGGCGGCGAGCAGTACTTC.

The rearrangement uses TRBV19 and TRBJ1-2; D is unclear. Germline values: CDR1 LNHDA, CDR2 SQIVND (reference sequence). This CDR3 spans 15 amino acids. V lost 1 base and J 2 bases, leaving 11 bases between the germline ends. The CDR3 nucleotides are TGTGCCAGTAGTATAGGGCAACAGCCCAACTATGGCTACACCTTC. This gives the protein CASSIGQQPNYGYTF.

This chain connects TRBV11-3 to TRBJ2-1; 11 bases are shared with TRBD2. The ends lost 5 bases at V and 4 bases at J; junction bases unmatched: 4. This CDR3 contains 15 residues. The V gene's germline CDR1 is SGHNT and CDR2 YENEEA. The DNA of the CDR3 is TGTGCCAGCAGCCGGCGACTAGCGGGGTACAATGAGCAGTTCTTC. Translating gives CASSRRLAGYNEQFF.

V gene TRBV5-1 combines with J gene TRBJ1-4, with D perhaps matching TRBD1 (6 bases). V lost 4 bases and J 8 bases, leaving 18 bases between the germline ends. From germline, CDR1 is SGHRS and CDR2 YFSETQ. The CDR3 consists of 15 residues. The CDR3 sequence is CASSPSAGEDEKLFF. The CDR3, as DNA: TGCGCCAGCAGCCCCTCGGCAGGGGAGGACGAAAAACTGTTTTTT.

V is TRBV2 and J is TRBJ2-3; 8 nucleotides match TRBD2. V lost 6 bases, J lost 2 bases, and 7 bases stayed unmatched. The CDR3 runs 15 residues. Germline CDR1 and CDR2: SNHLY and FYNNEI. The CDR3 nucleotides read TGTGCCAGCAGATACGGGACTAGAAACACAGATACGCAGTATTTT. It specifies CASRYGTRNTDTQYF.

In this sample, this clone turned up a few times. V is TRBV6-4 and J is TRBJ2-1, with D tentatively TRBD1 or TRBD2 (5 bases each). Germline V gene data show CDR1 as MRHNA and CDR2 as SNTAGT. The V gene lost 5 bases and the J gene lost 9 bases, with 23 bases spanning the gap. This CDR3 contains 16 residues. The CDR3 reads CASSLYAGVGGGEQFF. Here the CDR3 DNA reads TGTGCCAGCAGTTTATACGCAGGAGTTGGTGGGGGTGAGCAGTTCTTC.

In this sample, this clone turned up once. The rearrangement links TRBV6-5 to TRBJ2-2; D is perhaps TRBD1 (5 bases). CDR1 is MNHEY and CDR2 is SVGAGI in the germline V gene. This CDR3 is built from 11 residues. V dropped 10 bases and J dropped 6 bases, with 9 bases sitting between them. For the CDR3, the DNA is TGTGCCACCAGGGTATCCGGGGAGCTGTTTTTT. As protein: CATRVSGELFF.

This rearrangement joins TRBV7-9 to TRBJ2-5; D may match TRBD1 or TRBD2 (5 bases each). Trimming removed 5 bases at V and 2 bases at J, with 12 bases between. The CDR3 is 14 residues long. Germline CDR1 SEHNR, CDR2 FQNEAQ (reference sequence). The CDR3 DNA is TGTGCCAGCAGCCCCTGGGGGTGGCAAGAGACCCAGTACTTC. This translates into CASSPWGWQETQYF.

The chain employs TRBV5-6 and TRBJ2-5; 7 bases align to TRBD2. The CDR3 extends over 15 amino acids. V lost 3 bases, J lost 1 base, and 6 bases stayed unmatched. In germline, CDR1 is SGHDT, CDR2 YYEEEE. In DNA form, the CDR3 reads TGTGCCAGCAGCTCCGTGGGGGAGGGCCAAGAGACCCAGTACTTC. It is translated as CASSSVGEGQETQYF. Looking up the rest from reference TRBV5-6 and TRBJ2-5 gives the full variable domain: DAGVTQSPTHLIKTRGQQVTLRCSPKSGHDTVSWYQQALGQGPQFIFQYYEEEERQRGNFPDRFSGHQFPNYSSELNVNALLLGDSALYLCASSSVGEGQETQYFGPGTRLLVL.

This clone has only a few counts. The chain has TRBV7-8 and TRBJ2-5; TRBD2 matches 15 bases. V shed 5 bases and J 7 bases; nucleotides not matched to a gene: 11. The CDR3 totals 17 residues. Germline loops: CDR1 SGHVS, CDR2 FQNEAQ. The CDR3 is CASSPNSGTSGGRTQYF. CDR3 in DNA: TGTGCCAGCAGCCCAAACTCGGGGACTAGCGGGGGGAGGACCCAGTACTTC.

CDR3 DNA sequence: TGTGCCATCGCGGGGAACACCGGGGAGCTGTTTTTT. Translated, it gives CAIAGNTGELFF. J is TRBJ2-2 and V is TRBV10-3; D is perhaps TRBD2 (5 bases). V was cut by 8 bases and J by 1 base, with 5 bases left in between. There are 12 residues in the CDR3. Germline V CDR1 and CDR2: ENHRY, SYGVKD.

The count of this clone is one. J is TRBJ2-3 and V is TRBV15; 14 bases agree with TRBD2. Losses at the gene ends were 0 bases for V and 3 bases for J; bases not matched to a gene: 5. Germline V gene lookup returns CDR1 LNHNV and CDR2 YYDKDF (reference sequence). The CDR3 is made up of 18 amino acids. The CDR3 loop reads CATSRDLRLAGGTDTQYF. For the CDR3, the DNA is TGTGCCACCAGCAGAGATCTAAGACTAGCGGGGGGGACAGATACGCAGTATTTT. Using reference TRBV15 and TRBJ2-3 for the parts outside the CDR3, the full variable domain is DAMVIQNPRYQVTQFGKPVTLSCSQTLNHNVMYWYQQKSSQAPKLLFHYYDKDFNNEADTPDNFQSRRPNTSFCFLDIRSPGLGDTAMYLCATSRDLRLAGGTDTQYFGPGTRLTVL.

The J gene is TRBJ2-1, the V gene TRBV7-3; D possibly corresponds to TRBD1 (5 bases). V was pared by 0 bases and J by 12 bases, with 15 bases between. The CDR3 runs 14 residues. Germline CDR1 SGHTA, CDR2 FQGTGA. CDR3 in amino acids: CASSLTPDNEWQFF. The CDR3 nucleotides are TGTGCCAGCAGCTTAACCCCGGACAACGAATGGCAGTTCTTC.

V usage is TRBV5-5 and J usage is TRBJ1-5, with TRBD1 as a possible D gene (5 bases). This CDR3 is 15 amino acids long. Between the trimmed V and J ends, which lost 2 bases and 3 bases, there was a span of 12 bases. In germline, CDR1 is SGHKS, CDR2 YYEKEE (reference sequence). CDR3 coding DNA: TGTGCCAGCAGCTTTGGGGGGGGTTACAATCAGCCCCAGCATTTT. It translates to CASSFGGGYNQPQHF.